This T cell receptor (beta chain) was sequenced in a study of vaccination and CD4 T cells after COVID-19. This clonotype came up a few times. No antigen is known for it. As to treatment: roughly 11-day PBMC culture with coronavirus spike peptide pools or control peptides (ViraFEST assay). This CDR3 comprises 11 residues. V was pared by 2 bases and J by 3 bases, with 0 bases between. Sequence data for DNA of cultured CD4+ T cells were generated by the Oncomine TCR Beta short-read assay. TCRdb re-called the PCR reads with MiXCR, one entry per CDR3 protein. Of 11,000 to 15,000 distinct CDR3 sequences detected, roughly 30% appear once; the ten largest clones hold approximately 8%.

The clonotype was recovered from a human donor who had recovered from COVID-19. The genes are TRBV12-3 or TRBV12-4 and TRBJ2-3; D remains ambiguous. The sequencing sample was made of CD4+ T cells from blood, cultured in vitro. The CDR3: CASSLTDTQYF. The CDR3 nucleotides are TGTGCCAGCAGTTTAACAGATACGCAGTATTTT.